In this sample, the clone carrying this T cell receptor (beta chain) turned up once. The cohort comprised adults aged 18 to 89 years residing in approximately 25 US areas. Recovered status in Cohort 3 required two negative PCRs, clearance, or symptom resolution. The sample belongs to a study of blood T cell repertoires in COVID-19. Study-wide background: Nucleic acid was either cDNA or gDNA, and it came from T cells, B-cell-depleted T cells, or PBMCs.

Germline lookup yields CDR1 MNHNS and CDR2 SASEGT. The CDR3 covers 14 residues. V was pared by 8 bases and J by 4 bases, with 5 bases of the junction left unmatched. Under the authors' procedure: Amplified reference gene primers provided the basis for estimating nucleated cell counts. Sequencing was performed with immunoSEQ multiplex PCR; in TCRdb, only in-frame clones are kept and a portion is missing. The DNA gave D and trimming, while V, J and clone size come from that table. The sample contains approximately 380,000 clones, 88% of which appear only once. The origin of this receptor is a young woman who had recovered from COVID-19. Sequenced input: PBMCs or T cells enriched from blood (not recorded which). The V and J genes are TRBV6-1 and TRBJ2-1; 10 nucleotides agree with TRBD2. The CDR3 DNA sequence: TGTGCCAGCCGCCTAGCGGGGGAGTACAATGAGCAGTTCTTC. Translation gives CASRLAGEYNEQFF.